This T cell receptor beta chain was observed in a study of low-dose radiotherapy and immunotherapy resistance in tumors. Both a constant-region primer and a V-primer adapter served to amplify TCRs across roughly 21 PCR cycles. One entry per CDR3 protein, called by TCRdb with MiXCR from the reads. The top ten hold 5.5% to 7.5% of the sample, which has about 47,000 distinct CDR3 sequences, around 11% seen once. Sample time point: before trial treatment. This CDR3 contains 16 residues. V lost 4 bases to trimming and J lost 5 bases; unmatched junction nucleotides: 10. CDR1 and CDR2 from the germline V gene are SGHNT and YYREEE (reference sequence). This clonotype occurred many times.

The chain has TRBV5-4 and TRBJ2-5; 11 nucleotides match TRBD2. Sequenced material: PBMCs, taken before treatment. The sequence was obtained from a female donor with ovarian cancer. This chain's CDR3 is CASSPPGLAVFETQYF. The CDR3 region has the DNA TGTGCCAGCAGCCCCCCGGGACTAGCGGTTTTCGAGACCCAGTACTTC. Based on the CDR3 plus reference TRBV5-4 and TRBJ2-5, the full variable domain is ETGVTQSPTHLIKTRGQQVTLRCSSQSGHNTVSWYQQALGQGPQFIFQYYREEENGRGNFPPRFSGLQFPNYSSELNVNALELDDSALYLCASSPPGLAVFETQYFGPGTRLLVL.